In this sample, the clone carrying this TCR beta chain turned up once. Its antigen remains unidentified. This record belongs to a study of early T cells in non-severe SARS-CoV-2 infection. Study at large: Sequencing used unsorted whole-blood bulk RNA, so chains lack pairing.

Unique molecular identifiers (one per individual cDNA molecule) were attached. TCRdb reprocessed the 5' RACE reads via MiXCR and lists one record per CDR3 protein. The sample has around 60,000 distinct CDR3 sequences, just over 20% seen once. This CDR3 has 16 residues. Notes on the study in general: Anti-spike CD8 specificities were favored by VDJdb matching, whose results missed private and CD4 specificities.

The sequencing used whole blood, collected at baseline. The receptor was derived from an adult who was a healthcare worker with PCR-confirmed SARS-CoV-2 infection or an uninfected control (not recorded which). V is TRBV21-1 and J is TRBJ1-5; the table gives TRBD1 as D, unverified against the DNA. TRBV21-1 is flagged as a pseudogene. The CDR3 region is CASPKGDFESNQPQHF. The CDR3 nucleotides are TGTGCCAGCCCCAAGGGGGACTTCGAGAGCAATCAGCCCCAGCATTTT.